The source of this T cell receptor beta chain is a study of T cell clonality in common variable immunodeficiency. Findings and caveats of the study: In common variable immunodeficiency, TCR beta chains reportedly carried fewer deletions and N-nucleotide insertions. Fewer TCRbeta clones were shared among CVID subjects than controls. CVID subjects showed higher TCRbeta clonality than healthy controls.

This clone is deemed medium-sized (0.01 to 0.1%). Its antigen is as yet unknown. The read ends 3 residues early relative to the CDR3; the germline J gene fills the gap. V was clipped by 1 base and J by 4 bases, with 11 bases between them. Germline values: CDR1 SEHNR, CDR2 FQNEAQ (reference sequence). The CDR3 has 15 amino acids. CVID subjects were neither ill nor on immunomodulatory or immunosuppressive medication at sampling. Profiling relied on immunoSEQ multiplex PCR, and the TCRdb table lists in-frame clones only, not all of them. Recorded here are 2,500 to 3,000 clones, with no singletons, and the ten leading clones hold roughly 11%.

The source is a human donor with common variable immunodeficiency. Sequenced sample: peripheral blood mononuclear cells. J is TRBJ2-1 and V is TRBV7-9; tentatively, D is TRBD1 (6 bases). This chain's CDR3 is CASSLVGASYNEQFF. The CDR3 DNA, read in part, is TGTGCCAGCAGCTTAGTGGGGGCTTCATACAATGAG.